This section outlines one T cell receptor beta chain sequence together with its context. Its antigen is undetermined. The data belong to a study of T cell responses to AZD1222 COVID-19 vaccine. Some clones are missing from TCRdb's copy, which holds only in-frame ones; the method was immunoSEQ multiplex PCR. Of about 120,000 clones in the sample, around 92% were seen once. Trimming left V 2 bases short and J 3 bases short, with 10 bases between. CDR1 and CDR2 (germline): SGHVS, FQNEAQ. The CDR3 spans 15 residues. Study-wide points: Targeting of unmutated variant regions was reportedly seen in nearly half of spike-specific TCRs. Seropositive status at baseline applied to only a handful of AZD1222 recipients.

V is TRBV7-8 and J is TRBJ1-4; D gene ambiguous. This specimen consisted of peripheral blood, obtained 28 days after the second AZD1222 dose. The clonotype originates from an adult who received the AZD1222 COVID-19 vaccine. The CDR3 nucleotides are TGTGCCAGCAGCTTAACGGGTGGTTCTAATGAAAAACTGTTTTTT. This gives the protein CASSLTGGSNEKLFF.